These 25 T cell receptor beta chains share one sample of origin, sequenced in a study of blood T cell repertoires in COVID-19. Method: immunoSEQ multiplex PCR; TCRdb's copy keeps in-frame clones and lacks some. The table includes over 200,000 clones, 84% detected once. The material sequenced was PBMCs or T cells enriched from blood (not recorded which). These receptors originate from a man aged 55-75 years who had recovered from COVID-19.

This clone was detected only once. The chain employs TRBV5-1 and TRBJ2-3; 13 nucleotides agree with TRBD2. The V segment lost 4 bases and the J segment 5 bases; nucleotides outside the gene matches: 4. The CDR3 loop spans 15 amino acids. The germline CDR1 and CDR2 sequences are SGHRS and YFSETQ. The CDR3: CASSRLAGGGDTQYF. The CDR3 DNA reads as TGCGCCAGCAGCAGACTAGCGGGGGGAGGAGATACGCAGTATTTT.

The CDR3 DNA sequence: TGTGCCAGTAGTAGCAGGGAGGGCGTCACAGATACGCAGTATTTT. Translating it yields CASSSREGVTDTQYF. The rearrangement links TRBV19 to TRBJ2-3, with 7 bases aligning to TRBD2. Germline-derived CDR1 and CDR2 are LNHDA and SQIVND (reference sequence). The CDR3 extends over 15 amino acids. The ends lost 4 bases at V and 2 bases at J; junction bases unmatched: 6.

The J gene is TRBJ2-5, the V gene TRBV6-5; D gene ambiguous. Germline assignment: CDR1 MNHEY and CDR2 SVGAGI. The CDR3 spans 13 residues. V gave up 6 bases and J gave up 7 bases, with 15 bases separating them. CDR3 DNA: TGTGCCAGCAGCGCGGTCTTCCAGAGGACCCAGTACTTC. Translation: CASSAVFQRTQYF.

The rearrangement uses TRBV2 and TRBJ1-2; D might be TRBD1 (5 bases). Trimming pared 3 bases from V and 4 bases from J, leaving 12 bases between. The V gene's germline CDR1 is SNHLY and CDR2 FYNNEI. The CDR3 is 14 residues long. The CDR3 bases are TGTGCCAGCAGTGATCCGGGGGGTAGCTATGGCTACACCTTC. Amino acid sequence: CASSDPGGSYGYTF.

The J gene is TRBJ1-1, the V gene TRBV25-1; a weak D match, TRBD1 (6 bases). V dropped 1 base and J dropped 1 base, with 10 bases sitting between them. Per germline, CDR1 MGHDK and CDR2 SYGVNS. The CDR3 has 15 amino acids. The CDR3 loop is CASSESATGNTEAFF. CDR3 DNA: TGTGCCAGCAGTGAATCAGCGACAGGGAACACTGAAGCTTTCTTT.

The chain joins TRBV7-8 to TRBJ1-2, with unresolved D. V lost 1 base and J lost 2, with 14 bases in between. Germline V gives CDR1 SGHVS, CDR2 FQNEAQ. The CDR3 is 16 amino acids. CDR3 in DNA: TGTGCCAGCAGCTTAGGGAGAACAACTCAAAACTATGGCTACACCTTC. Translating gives CASSLGRTTQNYGYTF.

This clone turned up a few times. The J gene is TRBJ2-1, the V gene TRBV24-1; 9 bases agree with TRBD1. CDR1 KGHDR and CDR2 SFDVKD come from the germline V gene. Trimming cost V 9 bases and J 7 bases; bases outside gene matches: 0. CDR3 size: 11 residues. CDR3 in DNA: TGTGCCACCGACAGGGGGAATGAGCAGTTCTTC. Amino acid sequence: CATDRGNEQFF.

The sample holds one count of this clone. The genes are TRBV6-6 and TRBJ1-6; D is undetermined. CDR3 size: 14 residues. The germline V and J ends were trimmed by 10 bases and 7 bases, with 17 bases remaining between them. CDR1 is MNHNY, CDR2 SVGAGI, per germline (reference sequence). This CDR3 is CAIRPAGINSPLHF. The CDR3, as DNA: TGTGCCATTCGACCGGCAGGAATAAATTCACCCCTCCACTTT.

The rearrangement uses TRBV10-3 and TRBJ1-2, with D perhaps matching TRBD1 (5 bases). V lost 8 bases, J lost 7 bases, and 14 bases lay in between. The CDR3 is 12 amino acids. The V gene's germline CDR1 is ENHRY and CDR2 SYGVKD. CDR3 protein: CAIGAGKIGYTF. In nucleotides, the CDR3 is TGTGCCATCGGTGCAGGGAAGATTGGCTACACCTTC.

In nucleotides, the CDR3 is TGTGCCAGCAGCTTATTGATCGAGCAGCCCCAGCATTTT. The encoded protein is CASSLLIEQPQHF. The V and J genes are TRBV7-2 and TRBJ1-5; unclear D gene. CDR3 length equals 13 residues. V was cut by 2 bases and J by 7 bases, with 9 bases left in between. CDR1 SGHTA and CDR2 FQGNSA come from the germline V gene.

CDR3 region: CASSLEQGAREQYF. The CDR3 DNA reads as TGTGCCAGCAGCTTGGAACAGGGGGCTCGGGAGCAGTACTTC. The genes are TRBV5-4 and TRBJ2-7, with 9 bases aligning to TRBD1. Germline V gene lookup returns CDR1 SGHNT and CDR2 YYREEE (reference sequence). The CDR3 extends over 14 amino acids. Trimming took 0 bases from V and 7 from J; bases not matched to a gene: 5.

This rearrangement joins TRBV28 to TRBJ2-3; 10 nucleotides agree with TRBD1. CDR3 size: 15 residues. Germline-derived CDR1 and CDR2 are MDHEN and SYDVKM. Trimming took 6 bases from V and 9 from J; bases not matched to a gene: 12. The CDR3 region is CASSSGQGDTWTQYF. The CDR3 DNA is TGTGCCAGCAGCTCCGGACAGGGGGATACCTGGACGCAGTATTTT.

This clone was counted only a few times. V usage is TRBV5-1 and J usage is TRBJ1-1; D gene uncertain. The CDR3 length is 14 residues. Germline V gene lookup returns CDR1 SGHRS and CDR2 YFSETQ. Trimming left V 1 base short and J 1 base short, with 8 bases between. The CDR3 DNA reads TGCGCCAGCAGCTTGAGCCCTACGAACACTGAAGCTTTCTTT. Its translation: CASSLSPTNTEAFF.

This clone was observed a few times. The CDR3 loop reads CASSLSDRGGYGYTF. For the CDR3, the DNA is TGTGCCAGCAGCTTATCTGACAGGGGCGGCTATGGCTACACCTTC. The rearrangement joins TRBV7-9 to TRBJ1-2, with 8 bases that match TRBD1. This CDR3 is 15 amino acids long. Unmatched junction bases numbered 6, after V lost 2 bases and J lost 4 bases. Germline lookup yields CDR1 SEHNR and CDR2 FQNEAQ (reference sequence).

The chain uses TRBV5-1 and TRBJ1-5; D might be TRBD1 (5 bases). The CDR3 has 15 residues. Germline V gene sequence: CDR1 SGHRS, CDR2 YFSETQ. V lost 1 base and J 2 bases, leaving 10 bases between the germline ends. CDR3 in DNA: TGCGCCAGCAGCTTGAGTTCGGGGGGCAATCAGCCCCAGCATTTT. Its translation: CASSLSSGGNQPQHF.

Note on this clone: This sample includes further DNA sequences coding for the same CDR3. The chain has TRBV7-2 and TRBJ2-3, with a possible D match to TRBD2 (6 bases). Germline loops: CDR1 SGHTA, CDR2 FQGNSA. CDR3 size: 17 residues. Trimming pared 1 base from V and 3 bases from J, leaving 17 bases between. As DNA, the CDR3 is TGTGCCAGCAGCTTAGAGGCTGGGGGGTTCTCTACAGATACGCAGTATTTT. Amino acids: CASSLEAGGFSTDTQYF.

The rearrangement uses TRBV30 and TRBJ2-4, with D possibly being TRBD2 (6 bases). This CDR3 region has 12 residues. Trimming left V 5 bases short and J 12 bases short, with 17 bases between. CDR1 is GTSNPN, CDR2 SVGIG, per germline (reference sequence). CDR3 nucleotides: TGTGCCTGGGCCGGGACCCTGGGGGGTCAGTACTTC. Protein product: CAWAGTLGGQYF.

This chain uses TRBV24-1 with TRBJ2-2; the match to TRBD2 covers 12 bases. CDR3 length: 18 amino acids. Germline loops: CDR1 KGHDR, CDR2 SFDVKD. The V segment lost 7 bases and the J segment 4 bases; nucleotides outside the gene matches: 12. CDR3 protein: CATSALAGGRGSTGELFF. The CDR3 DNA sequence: TGTGCCACCAGCGCGCTAGCGGGGGGGCGCGGGAGCACCGGGGAGCTGTTTTTT.

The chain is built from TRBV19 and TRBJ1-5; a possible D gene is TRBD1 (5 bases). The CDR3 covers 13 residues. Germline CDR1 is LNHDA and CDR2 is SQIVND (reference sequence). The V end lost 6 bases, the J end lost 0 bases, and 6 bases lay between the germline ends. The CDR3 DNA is TGTGCCAGTAGAGACAGTAGCAATCAGCCCCAGCATTTT. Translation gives CASRDSSNQPQHF.

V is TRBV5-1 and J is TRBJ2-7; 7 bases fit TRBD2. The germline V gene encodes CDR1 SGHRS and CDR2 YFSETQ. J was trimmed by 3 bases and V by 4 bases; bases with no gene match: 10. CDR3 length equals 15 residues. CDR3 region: CASSGSREGNYEQYF. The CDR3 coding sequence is TGCGCCAGCAGCGGAAGCAGGGAGGGCAACTACGAGCAGTACTTC. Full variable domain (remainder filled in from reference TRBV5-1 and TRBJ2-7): KAGVTQTPRYLIKTRGQQVTLSCSPISGHRSVSWYQQTPGQGLQFLFEYFSETQRNKGNFPGRFSGRQFSNSRSEMNVSTLELGDSALYLCASSGSREGNYEQYFGPGTRLTVT.

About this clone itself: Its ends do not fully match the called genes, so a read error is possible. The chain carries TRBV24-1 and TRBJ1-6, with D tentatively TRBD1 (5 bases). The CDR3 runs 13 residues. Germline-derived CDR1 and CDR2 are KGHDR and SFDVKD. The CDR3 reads CATSARGNSPLHF. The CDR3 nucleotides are TGTGCCACTAGTGCAAGGGGTAATTCACCCCTCCACTTT.

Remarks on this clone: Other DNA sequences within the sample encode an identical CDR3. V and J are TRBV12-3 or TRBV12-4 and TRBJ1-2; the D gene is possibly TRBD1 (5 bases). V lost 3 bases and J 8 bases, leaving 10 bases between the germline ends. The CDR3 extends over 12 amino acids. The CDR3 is CASSFSGRGYTF. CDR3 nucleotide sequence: TGTGCCAGCAGTTTCTCAGGGCGAGGCTACACCTTC.

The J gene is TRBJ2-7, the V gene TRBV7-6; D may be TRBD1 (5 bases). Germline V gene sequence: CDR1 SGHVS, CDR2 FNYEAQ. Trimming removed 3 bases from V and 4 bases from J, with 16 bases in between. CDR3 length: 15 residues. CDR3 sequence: CASSFEGALGYEQYF. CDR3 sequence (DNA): TGTGCCAGCAGCTTTGAAGGGGCGCTTGGGTACGAGCAGTACTTC.

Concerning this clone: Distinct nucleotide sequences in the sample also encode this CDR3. The CDR3 region has the DNA TGTGCCAGCAGCTTAGGACAGGGGGGGAACACCGGGGAGCTGTTTTTT. Translated: CASSLGQGGNTGELFF. The chain carries TRBV7-9 and TRBJ2-2; 9 bases agree with TRBD1. Germline lookup yields CDR1 SEHNR and CDR2 FQNEAQ (reference sequence). Losses at the gene ends were 1 base for V and 1 base for J; bases not matched to a gene: 1. The CDR3 has 16 amino acids.

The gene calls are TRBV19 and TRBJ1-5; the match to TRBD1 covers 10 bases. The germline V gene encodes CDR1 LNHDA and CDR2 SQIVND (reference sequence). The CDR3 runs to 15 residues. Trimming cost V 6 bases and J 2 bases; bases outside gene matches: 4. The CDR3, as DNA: TGTGCCAGTAGCCCCGGGACAGGGGGCAATCAGCCCCAGCATTTT. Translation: CASSPGTGGNQPQHF.